This T cell receptor (beta chain) was sequenced for a study of CD8+CD57+ T cells in acquired aplastic anemia. This CDR3 comprises 15 residues. The germline CDR1 and CDR2 sequences are LNHDA and SQIVND (reference sequence). It was patients with CD8+CD57+ cell expansion by flow cytometry who were chosen for sequencing. In this sample, this clonotype turned up many times. The junction departs from the called germline gene at one end, perhaps through a read error. Profiles of TCR beta VDJ and CDR3 were generated from a genomic DNA template. MiXCR, applied by TCRdb to the reads, yields one record per CDR3 protein. Seen here are approximately 150,000 distinct CDR3 sequences, around half observed once, and the top ten hold 3.2%.

The source material was sorted CD4+, CD8+, or CD8+CD57+ T cells (not recorded which) from PBMCs. This receptor was obtained from a human donor with aplastic anemia. The chain combines TRBV19 with TRBJ2-2, with D perhaps given as TRBD1 or TRBD2 (6 bases each). The CDR3 DNA is TGTGCCAGCAGTAGGGGGGCTGCGAACACCGGGGAGCTGTTTTTT. Residues: CASSRGAANTGELFF.